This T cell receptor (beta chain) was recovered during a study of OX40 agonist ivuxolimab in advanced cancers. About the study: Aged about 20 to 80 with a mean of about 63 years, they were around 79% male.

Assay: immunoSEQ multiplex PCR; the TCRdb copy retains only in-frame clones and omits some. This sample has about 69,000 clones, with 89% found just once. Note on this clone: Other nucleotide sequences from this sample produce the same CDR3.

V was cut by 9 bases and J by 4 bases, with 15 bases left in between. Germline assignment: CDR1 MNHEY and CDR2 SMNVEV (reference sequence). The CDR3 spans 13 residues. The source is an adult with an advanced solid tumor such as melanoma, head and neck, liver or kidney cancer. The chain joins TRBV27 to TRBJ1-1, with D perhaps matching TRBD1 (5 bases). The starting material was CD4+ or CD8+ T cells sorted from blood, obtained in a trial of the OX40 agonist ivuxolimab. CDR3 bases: TGTGCCAGTACCCGGGGGAGATCCACTGAAGCTTTCTTT. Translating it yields CASTRGRSTEAFF.